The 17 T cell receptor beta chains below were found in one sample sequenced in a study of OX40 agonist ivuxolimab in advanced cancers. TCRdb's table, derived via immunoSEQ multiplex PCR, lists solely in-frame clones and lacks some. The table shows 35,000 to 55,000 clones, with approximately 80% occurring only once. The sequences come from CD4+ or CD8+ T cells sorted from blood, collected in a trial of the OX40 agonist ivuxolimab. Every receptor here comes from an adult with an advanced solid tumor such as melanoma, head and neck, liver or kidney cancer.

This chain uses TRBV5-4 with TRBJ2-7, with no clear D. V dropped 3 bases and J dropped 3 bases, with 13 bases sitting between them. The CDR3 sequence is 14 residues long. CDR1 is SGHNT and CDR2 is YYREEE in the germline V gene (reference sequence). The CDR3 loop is CASSCGTPGYEQYF. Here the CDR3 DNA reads TGTGCCAGCAGCTGCGGAACCCCAGGCTACGAGCAGTACTTC.

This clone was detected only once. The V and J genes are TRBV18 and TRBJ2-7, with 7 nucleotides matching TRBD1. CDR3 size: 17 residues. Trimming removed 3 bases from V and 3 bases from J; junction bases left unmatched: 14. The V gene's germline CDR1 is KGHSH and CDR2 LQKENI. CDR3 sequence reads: CASSPPPGQAIYYEQYF. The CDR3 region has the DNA TGTGCCAGCTCACCTCCTCCCGGACAGGCGATTTACTACGAGCAGTACTTC. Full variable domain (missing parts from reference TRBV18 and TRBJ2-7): NAGVMQNPRHLVRRRGQEARLRCSPMKGHSHVYWYRQLPEEGLKFMVYLQKENIIDESGMPKERFSAEFPKEGPSILRIQQVVRGDSAAYFCASSPPPGQAIYYEQYFGPGTRLTVT.

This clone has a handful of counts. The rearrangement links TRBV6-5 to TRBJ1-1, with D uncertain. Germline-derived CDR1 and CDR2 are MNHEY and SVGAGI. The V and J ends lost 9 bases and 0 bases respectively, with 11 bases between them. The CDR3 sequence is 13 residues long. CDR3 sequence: CASSEFLNTEAFF. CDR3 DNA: TGTGCCAGTAGTGAGTTCTTGAACACTGAAGCTTTCTTT.

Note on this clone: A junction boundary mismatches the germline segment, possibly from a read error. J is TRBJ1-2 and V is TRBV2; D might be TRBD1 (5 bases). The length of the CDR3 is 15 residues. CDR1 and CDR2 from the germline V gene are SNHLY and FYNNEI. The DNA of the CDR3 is TGTGCCAGCAGCGAAGACGCGGACATTATTTATGGCTACACCTTC. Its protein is CASSEDADIIYGYTF. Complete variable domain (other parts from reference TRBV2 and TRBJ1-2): EPEVTQTPSHQVTQMGQEVILRCVPISNHLYFYWYRQILGQKVEFLVSFYNNEISEKSEIFDDQFSVERPDGSNFTLKIRSTKLEDSAMYFCASSEDADIIYGYTFGSGTRLTVV.

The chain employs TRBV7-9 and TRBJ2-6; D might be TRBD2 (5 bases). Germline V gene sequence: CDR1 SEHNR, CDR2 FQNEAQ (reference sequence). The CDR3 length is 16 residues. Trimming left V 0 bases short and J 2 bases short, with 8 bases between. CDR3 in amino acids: CASSLAPGTGANVLTF. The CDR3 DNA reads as TGTGCCAGCAGCTTAGCGCCGGGGACTGGGGCCAACGTCCTGACTTTC.

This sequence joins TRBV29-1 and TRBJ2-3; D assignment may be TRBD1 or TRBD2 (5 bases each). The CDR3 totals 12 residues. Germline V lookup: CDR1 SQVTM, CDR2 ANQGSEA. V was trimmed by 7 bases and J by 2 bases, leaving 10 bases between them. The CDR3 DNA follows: TGCAGCGGGAAAGGGACCACAGATACGCAGTATTTT. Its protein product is CSGKGTTDTQYF.

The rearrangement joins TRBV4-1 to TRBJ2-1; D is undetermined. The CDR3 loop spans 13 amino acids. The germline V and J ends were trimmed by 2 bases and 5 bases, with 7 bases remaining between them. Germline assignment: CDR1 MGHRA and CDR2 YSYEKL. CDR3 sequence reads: CASSQRGNNEQFF. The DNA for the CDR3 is TGCGCCAGCAGCCAACGTGGGAACAATGAGCAGTTCTTC.

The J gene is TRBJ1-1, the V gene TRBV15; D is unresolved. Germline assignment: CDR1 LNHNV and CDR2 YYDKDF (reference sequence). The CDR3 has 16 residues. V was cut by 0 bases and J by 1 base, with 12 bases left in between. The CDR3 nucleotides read TGTGCCACCAGCAGAGATCTGGGCAGCGCGAACACTGAAGCTTTCTTT. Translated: CATSRDLGSANTEAFF.

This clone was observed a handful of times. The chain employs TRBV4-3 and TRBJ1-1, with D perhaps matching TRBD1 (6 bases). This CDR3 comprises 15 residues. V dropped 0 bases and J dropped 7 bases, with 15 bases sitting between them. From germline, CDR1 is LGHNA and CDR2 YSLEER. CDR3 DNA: TGCGCCAGCAGCCAAGATGACAGCAGGGGTTATGAAGCTTTCTTT. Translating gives CASSQDDSRGYEAFF.

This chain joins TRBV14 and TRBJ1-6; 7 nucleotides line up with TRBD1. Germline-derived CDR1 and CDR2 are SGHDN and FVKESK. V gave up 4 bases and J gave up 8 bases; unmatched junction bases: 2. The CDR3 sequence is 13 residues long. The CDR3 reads CASSLTGDSPLHF. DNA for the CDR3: TGTGCCAGCAGCCTTACAGGGGATTCACCCCTCCACTTT.

Here the CDR3 DNA reads TGCAGCGTTGTGGGGACCTACGAGCAGTACTTC. Translated: CSVVGTYEQYF. V usage is TRBV29-1 and J usage is TRBJ2-7; D is uncertain. The CDR3 is 11 amino acids. V shed 4 bases and J shed 2 bases, with 6 bases lying between them. Germline V lookup: CDR1 SQVTM, CDR2 ANQGSEA.

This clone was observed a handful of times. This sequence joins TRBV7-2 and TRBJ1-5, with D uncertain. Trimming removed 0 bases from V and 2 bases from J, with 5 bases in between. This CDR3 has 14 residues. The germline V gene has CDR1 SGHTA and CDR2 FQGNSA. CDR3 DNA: TGTGCCAGCAGCTTAGCTGAAGGCAATCAGCCCCAGCATTTT. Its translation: CASSLAEGNQPQHF. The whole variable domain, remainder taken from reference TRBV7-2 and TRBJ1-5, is GAGVSQSPSNKVTEKGKDVELRCDPISGHTALYWYRQSLGQGLEFLIYFQGNSAPDKSGLPSDRFSAERTGGSVSTLTIQRTQQEDSAVYLCASSLAEGNQPQHFGDGTRLSIL.

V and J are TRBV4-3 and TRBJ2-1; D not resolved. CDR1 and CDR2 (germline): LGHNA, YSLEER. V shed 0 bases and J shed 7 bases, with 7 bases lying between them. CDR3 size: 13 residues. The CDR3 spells CASSQEGWNEQFF. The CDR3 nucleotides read TGCGCCAGCAGCCAAGAAGGCTGGAATGAGCAGTTCTTC.

CDR3 in amino acids: CAWEGGEWTEAFF. The CDR3 DNA reads as TGTGCCTGGGAGGGGGGCGAGTGGACTGAAGCTTTCTTT. V and J are TRBV30 and TRBJ1-1; a possible D gene is TRBD1 (6 bases). Germline V gene sequence: CDR1 GTSNPN, CDR2 SVGIG (reference sequence). The CDR3 sequence is 13 residues long. V lost 5 bases and J lost 5, with 15 bases in between.

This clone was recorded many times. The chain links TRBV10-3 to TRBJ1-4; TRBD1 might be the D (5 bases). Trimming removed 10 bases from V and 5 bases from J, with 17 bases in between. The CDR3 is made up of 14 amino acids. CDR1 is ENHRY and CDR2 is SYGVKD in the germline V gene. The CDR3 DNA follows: TGTGCCACCACTCGGGGACTGAGGAATGAAAAACTGTTTTTT. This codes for CATTRGLRNEKLFF.

The CDR3 loop reads CAISDGSEAFF. In DNA form, the CDR3 reads TGTGCCATCAGTGATGGGTCTGAAGCTTTCTTT. The chain recombines TRBV10-3 with TRBJ1-1; D is ambiguous. Per the germline V gene, CDR1 is ENHRY and CDR2 is SYGVKD. The CDR3 has 11 amino acids. Trimming stripped 3 bases from V and 6 bases from J, with 5 bases between.

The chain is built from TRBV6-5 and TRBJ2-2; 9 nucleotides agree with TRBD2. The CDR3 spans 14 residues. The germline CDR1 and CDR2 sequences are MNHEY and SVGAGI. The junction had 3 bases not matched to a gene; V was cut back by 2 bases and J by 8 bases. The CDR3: CASSYAGGPGELFF. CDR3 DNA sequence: TGTGCCAGCAGTTACGCGGGAGGGCCAGGGGAGCTGTTTTTT.